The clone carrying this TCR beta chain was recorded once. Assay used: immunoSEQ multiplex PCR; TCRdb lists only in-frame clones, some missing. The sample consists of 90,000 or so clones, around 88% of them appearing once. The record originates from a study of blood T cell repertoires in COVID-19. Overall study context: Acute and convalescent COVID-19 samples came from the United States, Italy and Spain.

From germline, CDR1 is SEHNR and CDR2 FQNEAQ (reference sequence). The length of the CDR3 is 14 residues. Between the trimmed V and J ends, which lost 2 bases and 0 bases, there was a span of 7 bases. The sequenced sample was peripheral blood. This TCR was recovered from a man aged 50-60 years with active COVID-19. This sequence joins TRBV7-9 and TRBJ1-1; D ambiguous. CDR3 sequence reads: CASSLPQLNTEAFF. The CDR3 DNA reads TGTGCCAGCAGCTTACCACAGTTGAACACTGAAGCTTTCTTT.